This TCR beta chain derives from a study of T cells in Graves' hyperthyroidism and ophthalmopathy. Looking at the study overall: The authors collected peripheral blood at initial diagnosis, before any treatment.

For ophthalmopathy patients, the Clinical Activity Score was at least 3 and the NOSPECS grade at least 4; duration was under 3 months. Patients were excluded because of uncontrolled infection, other autoimmune disease, pregnancy or lactation. Diagnostic decisions used clinical symptoms, serum thyroxine and TRAb, thyroid ultrasound and orbital computed tomography. The investigators amplified TCR beta CDR3 regions from RNA transcripts. The study used the HTBI primer set for a first-round RT-PCR of the TCR CDR3. Via MiXCR, TCRdb re-called the multiplex PCR reads, giving one row per CDR3 protein. The sample carries about half a million distinct CDR3 sequences, roughly 23% recorded once. The CDR3 is 16 residues long. Germline assignment: CDR1 MNHNS and CDR2 SASEGT. After removal of 5 bases from V and 2 bases from J, the junction contained 9 bases not matched to a gene.

The sequence was obtained from a woman between 70 and 85 years old with Graves' ophthalmopathy. The chain employs TRBV6-1 and TRBJ1-5; 7 bases align to TRBD1. Sequencing used blood. In DNA form, the CDR3 reads TGTGCCAGCAGTTACCATCTCGACAGGGGCAATCAGCCCCAGCATTTT. This codes for CASSYHLDRGNQPQHF.